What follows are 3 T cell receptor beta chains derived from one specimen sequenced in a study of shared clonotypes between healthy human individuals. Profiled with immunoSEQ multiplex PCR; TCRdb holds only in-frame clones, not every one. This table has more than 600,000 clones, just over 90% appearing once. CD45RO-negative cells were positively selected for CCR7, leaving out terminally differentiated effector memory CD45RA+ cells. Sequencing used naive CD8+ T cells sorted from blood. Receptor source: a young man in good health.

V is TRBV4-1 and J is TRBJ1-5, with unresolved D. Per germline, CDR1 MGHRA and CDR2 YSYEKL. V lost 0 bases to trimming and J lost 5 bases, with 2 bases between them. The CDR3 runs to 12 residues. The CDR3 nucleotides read TGCGCCAGCAGCCAAGACCATCAGCCCCAGCATTTT. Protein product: CASSQDHQPQHF.

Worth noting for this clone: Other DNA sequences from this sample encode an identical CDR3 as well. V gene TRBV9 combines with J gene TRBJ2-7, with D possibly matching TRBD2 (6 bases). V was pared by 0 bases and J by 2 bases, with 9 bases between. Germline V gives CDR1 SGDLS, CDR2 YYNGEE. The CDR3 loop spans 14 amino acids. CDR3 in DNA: TGTGCCAGCAGCGTAGGGGGCGGGACCTACGAGCAGTACTTC. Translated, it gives CASSVGGGTYEQYF. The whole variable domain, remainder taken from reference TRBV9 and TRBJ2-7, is DSGVTQTPKHLITATGQRVTLRCSPRSGDLSVYWYQQSLDQGLQFLIQYYNGEERAKGNILERFSAQQFPDLHSELNLSSLELGDSALYFCASSVGGGTYEQYFGPGTRLTVT.

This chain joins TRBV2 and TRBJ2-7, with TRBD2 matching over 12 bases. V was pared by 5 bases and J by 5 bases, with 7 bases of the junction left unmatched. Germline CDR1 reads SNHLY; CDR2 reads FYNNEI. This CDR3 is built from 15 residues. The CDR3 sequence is CASSMRLAGANEQYF. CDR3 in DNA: TGTGCCAGCAGTATGAGACTAGCGGGAGCTAACGAGCAGTACTTC.